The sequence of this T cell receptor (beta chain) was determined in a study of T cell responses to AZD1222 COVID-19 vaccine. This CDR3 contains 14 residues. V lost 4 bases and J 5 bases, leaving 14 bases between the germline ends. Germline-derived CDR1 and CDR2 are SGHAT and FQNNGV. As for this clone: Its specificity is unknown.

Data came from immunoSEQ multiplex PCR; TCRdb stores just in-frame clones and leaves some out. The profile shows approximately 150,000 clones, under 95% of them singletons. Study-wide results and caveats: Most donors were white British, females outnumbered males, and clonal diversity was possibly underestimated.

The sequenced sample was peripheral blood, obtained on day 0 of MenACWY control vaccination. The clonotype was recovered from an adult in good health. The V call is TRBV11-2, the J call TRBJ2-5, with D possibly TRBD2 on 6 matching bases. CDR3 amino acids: CASSSRAAGETQYF. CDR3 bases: TGTGCCAGCAGCTCCCGCGCGGCGGGGGAGACCCAGTACTTC. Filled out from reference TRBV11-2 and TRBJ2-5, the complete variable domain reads EAGVAQSPRYKIIEKRQSVAFWCNPISGHATLYWYQQILGQGPKLLIQFQNNGVVDDSQLPKDRFSAERLKGVDSTLKIQPAKLEDSAVYLCASSSRAAGETQYFGPGTRLLVL.